This T cell receptor beta chain came from a study of blood T cell repertoires in COVID-19. Whole-study context: Sources were T cells, B-cell-depleted T cells, or PBMCs; the material itself was cDNA or gDNA.

The CDR3 extends over 14 amino acids. Trimming took 6 bases from V and 7 from J; bases not matched to a gene: 8. Germline assignment: CDR1 MNHNY and CDR2 SVGAGI (reference sequence). In the authors' methods: Using reference gene primer amplification, nucleated cell counts were estimated. The table came from immunoSEQ multiplex PCR; TCRdb's copy has only in-frame clones and leaves some out. V and J calls and clone size are given by that table; D and trimming were obtained from the DNA. The sample holds 9,500 to 13,000 clones, 70% to 90% seen once. Sequenced material: peripheral blood. The chain combines TRBV6-6 with TRBJ1-4; 7 bases fit TRBD1. The sequence was collected from a human donor in a cohort sampled during active COVID-19. The CDR3 DNA is TGTGCCAGCAGCTGGAGACAGGGAAGTGAAAAACTGTTTTTT. Its translation: CASSWRQGSEKLFF.